This paragraph reports one T cell receptor (beta chain). The sample is drawn from a study of blood T cell repertoires in COVID-19. For the study at large: From the United States, Italy and Spain came samples of acute and convalescent COVID-19. Sample material is recorded as cDNA or gDNA derived from T cells, B-cell-depleted T cells, or PBMCs.

In the authors' workflow: Estimates of nucleated cell counts were drawn from the amplification of reference gene primers. TCRdb keeps only in-frame clones here, not all; method: immunoSEQ multiplex PCR. V, J and clone size are those of that table, while D and trimming were read from the DNA. Of about 99,000 clones listed, nearly 85% are singletons. Trimming stripped 5 bases from V and 4 bases from J, with 14 bases between. CDR3 length equals 14 residues. Per germline, CDR1 MNHEY and CDR2 SVGAGI. The sample taken for sequencing was peripheral blood. The receptor was derived from a human donor in a cohort sampled during active or convalescent COVID-19. The chain recombines TRBV6-5 with TRBJ1-2; D is possibly TRBD1 (5 bases). The CDR3: CASSPDSHSYGYTF. The CDR3, as DNA: TGTGCCAGCAGTCCCGACAGCCACTCCTATGGCTACACCTTC.